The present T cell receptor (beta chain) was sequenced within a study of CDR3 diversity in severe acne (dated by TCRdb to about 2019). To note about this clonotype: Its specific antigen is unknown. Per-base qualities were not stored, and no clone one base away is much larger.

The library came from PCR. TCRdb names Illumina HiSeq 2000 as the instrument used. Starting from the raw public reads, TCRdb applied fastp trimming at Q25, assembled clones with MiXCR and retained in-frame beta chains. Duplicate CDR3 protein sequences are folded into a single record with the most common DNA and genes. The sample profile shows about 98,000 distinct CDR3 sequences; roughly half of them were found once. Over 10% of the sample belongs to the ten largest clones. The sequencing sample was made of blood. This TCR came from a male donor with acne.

The DNA sequence is given as TGCAGTGCTAGAGAACCACAAGATTACCAGCGAATAGTGAACTATGGCTACACCTTC. Its product reads: CSAREPQDYQRIVNYGYTF. The V and J genes are TRBV20-1 and TRBJ1-2, with an unclear D gene assignment. V is clipped by 0 bases and J by 2 bases, and the sequence between their germline boundaries is 25 bases long. The CDR3 has 19 amino acids, counting the end cysteine and phenylalanine. Of all the DNA, just the CDR3 is kept, 57 bases in frame from base 1. The germline V gene (reference sequence) provides CDR1 DFQATT and CDR2 SNEGSKA.